Below, 25 T cell receptor beta chains from the same sample are listed, as sequenced in a study of T cells after yellow fever vaccination. TCRdb recomputed calls from the 5' RACE reads with MiXCR, one row per CDR3 protein. Of 300,000 or so distinct CDR3 sequences listed, roughly 4% are singletons. The source material was PBMCs, sampled 5 days after the yellow fever booster vaccination. The source is a man aged 18 to 30 who received the YFV17D yellow fever vaccine.

In its sample, this clonotype was seen a few times. The rearrangement joins TRBV6-6 to TRBJ1-1; D ambiguous. With 3 bases removed from V and 6 bases from J, the gap between germline ends came to 17 bases. The V gene's germline CDR1 is MNHNY and CDR2 SVGAGI (reference sequence). The CDR3 is 15 residues long. The DNA for the CDR3 is TGTGCCAGCAGTTATTCCCGCGGAGGAGGGTCTGAAGCTTTCTTT. Translated: CASSYSRGGGSEAFF.

This clonotype was found many times. This sequence joins TRBV3-1 and TRBJ2-3, with TRBD2 matching over 9 bases. CDR1 is LGHDT and CDR2 is YNNKEL in the germline V gene (reference sequence). The CDR3 consists of 17 residues. V lost 4 bases, J lost 4 bases, and 12 bases stayed unmatched. Here the CDR3 reads CASSPPPGGGVADTQYF. The CDR3 nucleotides read TGTGCCAGCAGCCCCCCGCCTGGCGGGGGGGTGGCAGATACGCAGTATTTT.

This clonotype was seen a few times. The CDR3 DNA follows: TGTGCCACCAGTGAGTTGGACAGTAACTATGGCTACACCTTC. The encoded protein is CATSELDSNYGYTF. The chain couples TRBV24-1 to TRBJ1-2; TRBD1 might be the D (6 bases). Trimming removed 4 bases at V and 1 base at J, with 9 bases between. In germline, CDR1 is KGHDR, CDR2 SFDVKD. The CDR3 has 14 residues.

The rearrangement links TRBV4-2 to TRBJ1-1, with D unclear. The CDR3 spans 13 residues. CDR1 and CDR2 from the germline V gene are LGHNA and YNFKEQ. The V and J ends lost 2 bases and 6 bases respectively, with 10 bases between them. CDR3 nucleotide sequence: TGTGCCAGCAGCCAACTCATGTCGGCTGAAGCTTTCTTT. This codes for CASSQLMSAEAFF.

The table lists this clonotype with a few counts. The V gene is TRBV29-1, the J gene TRBJ2-6; D unclear. V lost 4 bases and J 0 bases, leaving 10 bases between the germline ends. Germline loops: CDR1 SQVTM, CDR2 ANQGSEA. The CDR3 has 15 amino acids. CDR3 nucleotides: TGCAGCGTTGTCCTATCGAGCTCTGGGGCCAACGTCCTGACTTTC. Protein product: CSVVLSSSGANVLTF.

This clonotype was seen at least ten times. This chain connects TRBV20-1 to TRBJ2-7, with 9 nucleotides matching TRBD2. Germline CDR1 DFQATT, CDR2 SNEGSKA (reference sequence). V shed 2 bases, J shed 2 bases, and the junction held 1 base outside the gene matches. This CDR3 is 13 amino acids long. The CDR3 sequence is CSARPSGAYEQYV. DNA for the CDR3: TGCAGTGCTAGACCTAGCGGGGCCTACGAGCAGTACGTC.

This clonotype has ten or more counts. This chain uses TRBV20-1 with TRBJ2-1; D is uncertain. This CDR3 has 17 amino acids. Germline CDR1 DFQATT, CDR2 SNEGSKA (reference sequence). The V and J ends lost 1 base and 0 bases respectively, with 16 bases between them. CDR3 DNA sequence: TGCAGTGCTAGAGGGATACGGCTCCCTAGCTCCTACAATGAGCAGTTCTTC. It yields the protein CSARGIRLPSSYNEQFF.

In its sample, this clonotype was seen many times. This chain's CDR3 is CASSLDREYGYTF. In DNA, the CDR3 is TGCGCCAGCAGCTTGGACAGGGAGTATGGCTACACCTTC. This sequence joins TRBV5-1 and TRBJ1-2; the D gene is possibly TRBD1 (6 bases). The CDR3 length is 13 residues. Per germline, CDR1 SGHRS and CDR2 YFSETQ. Trimming removed 0 bases from V and 5 bases from J, with 8 bases in between.

This clonotype was seen repeatedly, ten times or more. This chain links TRBV7-2 with TRBJ1-3; D possibly corresponds to TRBD1 (6 bases). The CDR3 spans 18 residues. CDR1 is SGHTA, CDR2 FQGNSA, per germline. V lost 4 bases to trimming and J lost 1 base, with 20 bases between them. CDR3 protein: CASSSPLGGPTSGNTIYF. In DNA, the CDR3 is TGTGCCAGCAGCTCCCCTTTGGGGGGGCCGACATCTGGAAACACCATATATTTT.

At least ten counts were recorded for this clonotype. This rearrangement joins TRBV5-5 to TRBJ1-2; TRBD1 is a possible D gene (6 bases). V was shortened by 5 bases and J by 4 bases, with 12 bases between the two germline ends. This CDR3 has 13 amino acids. The germline V gene encodes CDR1 SGHKS and CDR2 YYEKEE (reference sequence). The DNA of the CDR3 is TGTGCCAGCAGGTACCAGGGGAGCTATGGCTACACCTTC. Translated: CASRYQGSYGYTF. Variable domain in full (rest from reference TRBV5-5 and TRBJ1-2): DAGVTQSPTHLIKTRGQQVTLRCSPISGHKSVSWYQQVLGQGPQFIFQYYEKEERGRGNFPDRFSARQFPNYSSELNVNALLLGDSALYLCASRYQGSYGYTFGSGTRLTVV.

This chain connects TRBV10-1 to TRBJ2-7, with a possible D match to TRBD1 (6 bases). V lost 8 bases to trimming and J lost 6 bases, with 17 bases between them. CDR3 length: 13 amino acids. Germline CDR1 is WNHNN and CDR2 is SYGVQD (reference sequence). CDR3 sequence: CASGSGQTSEQYF. As DNA, the CDR3 is TGCGCCAGCGGCTCAGGACAGACAAGCGAGCAGTACTTC.

This sequence joins TRBV4-2 and TRBJ2-7; TRBD2 matches 7 bases. The CDR3 is 15 residues long. V lost 3 bases and J lost 1; bases outside the gene matches: 6. Germline V lookup: CDR1 LGHNA, CDR2 YNFKEQ. The CDR3 reads CASSHHGGLSYEQYF. Written as DNA, the CDR3 is TGTGCCAGCAGCCATCACGGGGGACTATCCTACGAGCAGTACTTC.

This clonotype showed up just a few times. The chain employs TRBV13 and TRBJ1-3; D uncertain. The germline V gene encodes CDR1 PRHDT and CDR2 FYEKMQ (reference sequence). V gave up 5 bases and J gave up 3 bases, with 8 bases separating them. The CDR3 has 13 residues. CDR3 region: CASSAENGNTIYF. The CDR3 nucleotides are TGTGCCAGCAGCGCAGAAAATGGAAACACCATATATTTT.

The sample holds a few counts of this clonotype. The V gene is TRBV20-1, the J gene TRBJ2-3, with 13 bases that match TRBD2. Looked up from germline, CDR1 is DFQATT and CDR2 is SNEGSKA (reference sequence). The CDR3 covers 14 residues. J lost 4 bases, V lost 6 bases, and 4 bases had no gene match. CDR3 loop: CSATGLAGADTQYF. The CDR3 DNA follows: TGCAGTGCGACCGGACTAGCGGGGGCAGATACGCAGTATTTT.

The chain links TRBV7-2 to TRBJ1-5; D unclear. Trimming cost V 1 base and J 6 bases, with 7 bases left between them. The CDR3 runs 13 residues. Germline-derived CDR1 and CDR2 are SGHTA and FQGNSA. As DNA, the CDR3 is TGTGCCAGCAGCTTAGGGCGGCTTCAGCCCCAGCATTTT. The encoded protein is CASSLGRLQPQHF.

This clonotype appeared many times. CDR3 protein: CSARDLEGSEAFF. The CDR3 region has the DNA TGCAGTGCTAGAGATCTTGAGGGGTCTGAAGCTTTCTTT. The J gene is TRBJ1-1, the V gene TRBV20-1, with D possibly TRBD1 on 5 matching bases. V lost 0 bases and J lost 6, with 11 bases in between. Looked up from germline, CDR1 is DFQATT and CDR2 is SNEGSKA (reference sequence). There are 13 residues in the CDR3.

This clonotype has only a few counts. J is TRBJ2-2 and V is TRBV12-3 or TRBV12-4; TRBD1 agrees at 10 bases. The CDR3 is 15 residues long. With 4 bases clipped from V and 3 bases from J, the junction kept 2 bases outside the gene matches. The CDR3 nucleotides read TGTGCCAGCAGTTCGGACAGGGGGTACACCGGGGAGCTGTTTTTT. It encodes CASSSDRGYTGELFF.

This clonotype was counted at least ten times. The chain couples TRBV20-1 to TRBJ1-1, with D maybe TRBD1 (6 bases). The CDR3 consists of 18 residues. Germline V gene sequence: CDR1 DFQATT, CDR2 SNEGSKA (reference sequence). The V end lost 3 bases, the J end lost 2 bases, and 25 bases lay between the germline ends. DNA of the CDR3: TGCAGTGCTAGTGGGCAGGGGCCATCATTGGGGCGAAACACTGAAGCTTTCTTT. This translates into CSASGQGPSLGRNTEAFF.

This clonotype turned up a few times. This chain uses TRBV9 with TRBJ2-3; TRBD2 matches 9 bases. Germline CDR1 SGDLS, CDR2 YYNGEE. CDR3 length: 18 amino acids. V dropped 4 bases and J dropped 1; count of bases not matched to a gene: 13. The CDR3 bases are TGTGCCAGCAGCCAACAACCACACCTAGCGGGGCGCACAGATACGCAGTATTTT. Protein sequence: CASSQQPHLAGRTDTQYF.

V usage is TRBV4-1 and J usage is TRBJ2-7; TRBD2 matches at 8 bases. V dropped 1 base and J dropped 6; count of bases not matched to a gene: 11. The CDR3 extends over 16 amino acids. Per germline, CDR1 MGHRA and CDR2 YSYEKL. This chain's CDR3 is CASSQVGRGGRSEQYV. Written as DNA, the CDR3 is TGCGCCAGCAGCCAAGTAGGACGGGGGGGCCGCAGCGAGCAGTACGTC.

This clonotype showed up just a few times. The V and J genes are TRBV4-3 and TRBJ1-1, with D possibly matching TRBD1 (6 bases). V lost 0 bases and J lost 11, with 13 bases in between. The CDR3 has 13 residues. Germline V gene data show CDR1 as LGHNA and CDR2 as YSLEER. CDR3 DNA sequence: TGCGCCAGCAGCCAAGATCTCGGCCAGGGGGCTTTCTTT. Translating it yields CASSQDLGQGAFF.

This clonotype was detected only a few times. This chain links TRBV24-1 with TRBJ2-2; D uncertain. Trimming took 2 bases from V and 5 from J, leaving 14 bases between them. The germline gives CDR1 KGHDR, CDR2 SFDVKD. The CDR3 length is 16 residues. The CDR3 here is CATSDYGVEWTGELFF. The CDR3 DNA reads as TGTGCCACCAGTGATTATGGGGTGGAATGGACCGGGGAGCTGTTTTTT.

This clonotype was picked up a small number of times. The V and J genes are TRBV4-3 and TRBJ1-4; D remains unclear. The length of the CDR3 is 16 residues. Between the trimmed V and J ends, which lost 1 base and 2 bases, there was a span of 11 bases. Looked up from germline, CDR1 is LGHNA and CDR2 is YSLEER. For the CDR3, the DNA is TGCGCCAGCAGCCAAGCGAAGGGTTTCACTAATGAAAAACTGTTTTTT. Its protein is CASSQAKGFTNEKLFF.

This chain connects TRBV4-1 to TRBJ2-7; D is ambiguous. V was clipped by 1 base and J by 1 base, with 8 bases between them. Germline values: CDR1 MGHRA, CDR2 YSYEKL. The length of the CDR3 is 14 residues. CDR3: CASSQAAGSYEQYF. CDR3 nucleotides: TGCGCCAGCAGCCAAGCCGCCGGTTCCTACGAGCAGTACTTC.

This clonotype was seen a handful of times. The V call is TRBV24-1, the J call TRBJ1-2; no reliable D call. Between the trimmed V and J ends, which lost 2 bases and 7 bases, there was a span of 22 bases. Per the germline V gene, CDR1 is KGHDR and CDR2 is SFDVKD. CDR3 length: 17 residues. CDR3 bases: TGTGCCACCAGTGATTGGGCGGAGGATACCGACACGAGTGGCTACACCTTC. Translation gives CATSDWAEDTDTSGYTF.